This T cell receptor beta chain derives from a study of cytomegalovirus exposure and HLA in healthy donors. This clone occurred a few times. The PCR contained 60 Vbeta and 13 Jbeta primers. Using immunoSEQ multiplex PCR, the repertoire was profiled, and TCRdb retains in-frame clones only, with some absent. This repertoire shows over 85,000 clones, approximately 83% found once; its top ten account for more than 3%. CDR1 MNHEY and CDR2 SVGAGI come from the germline V gene. This CDR3 is built from 15 residues. With V trimmed by 0 bases and J by 5 bases, 1 base remained unmatched. The chain has TRBV6-5 and TRBJ2-7; 13 positions agree with TRBD2. The receptor was derived from a female donor in good health and CMV-seropositive. The sample taken for sequencing was PBMCs. DNA for the CDR3: TGTGCCAGCAGTTACTCGACTAGCGGGAGGAACGAGCAGTACTTC. Protein sequence: CASSYSTSGRNEQYF.